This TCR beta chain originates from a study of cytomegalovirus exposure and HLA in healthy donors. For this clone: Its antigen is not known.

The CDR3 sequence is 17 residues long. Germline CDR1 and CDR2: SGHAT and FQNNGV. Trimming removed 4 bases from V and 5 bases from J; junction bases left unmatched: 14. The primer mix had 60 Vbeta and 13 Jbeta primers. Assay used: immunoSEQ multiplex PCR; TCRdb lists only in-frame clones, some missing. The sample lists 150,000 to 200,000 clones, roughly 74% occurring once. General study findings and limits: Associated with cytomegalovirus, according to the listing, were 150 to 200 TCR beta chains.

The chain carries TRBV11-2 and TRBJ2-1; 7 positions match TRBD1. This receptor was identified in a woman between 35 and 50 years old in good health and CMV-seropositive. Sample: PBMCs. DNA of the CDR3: TGTGCCAGCAGCTCCCCGGGGACAGATCGGTGGGACAATGAGCAGTTCTTC. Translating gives CASSSPGTDRWDNEQFF.